The 27 T cell receptor beta chains below were found in one sample sequenced in a study of T cells after yellow fever vaccination. TCRdb independently ran MiXCR on the 5' RACE reads; one entry per CDR3 protein. The sample contains some 550,000 distinct CDR3 sequences, under 25% of which appear only once. The specimen was PBMCs, collected 15 days after the yellow fever booster vaccination. The receptors derive from a man younger than 45 who received the YFV17D yellow fever vaccine.

The V gene is TRBV28, the J gene TRBJ2-7; D possibly uses TRBD1 or TRBD2 (6 bases each). Per the germline V gene, CDR1 is MDHEN and CDR2 is SYDVKM. The CDR3 contains 12 residues. Trimming left V 11 bases short and J 0 bases short, with 11 bases between. In DNA form, the CDR3 reads TGTGCCGGGGGGCAGAACTCCTACGAGCAGTACTTC. Translated, it gives CAGGQNSYEQYF. Full variable domain (missing parts from reference TRBV28 and TRBJ2-7): DVKVTQSSRYLVKRTGEKVFLECVQDMDHENMFWYRQDPGLGLRLIYFSYDVKMKEKGDIPEGYSVSREKKERFSLILESASTNQTSMYLCAGGQNSYEQYFGPGTRLTVT.

J is TRBJ2-1 and V is TRBV7-2; D remains unclear. Trimming left V 3 bases short and J 0 bases short, with 9 bases between. This CDR3 is built from 15 residues. Germline CDR1 and CDR2: SGHTA and FQGNSA. The CDR3 region is CASSFMHASYNEQFF. The CDR3 region has the DNA TGTGCCAGCAGCTTCATGCATGCCTCCTACAATGAGCAGTTCTTC.

The chain employs TRBV12-3 or TRBV12-4 and TRBJ2-1; D gene uncertain. This CDR3 contains 14 residues. V was cut by 1 base and J by 2 bases, with 6 bases left in between. CDR3 amino acids: CASSLVAPYNEQFF. The CDR3 coding sequence is TGTGCCAGCAGTTTAGTCGCCCCCTACAATGAGCAGTTCTTC.

The chain recombines TRBV15 with TRBJ2-3; TRBD1 might be the D (5 bases). Germline V gene data show CDR1 as LNHNV and CDR2 as YYDKDF (reference sequence). Trimming stripped 5 bases from V and 5 bases from J, with 11 bases between. This CDR3 region has 13 residues. CDR3 sequence: CATSGTTEDTQYF. The CDR3 DNA sequence: TGTGCCACCAGCGGAACGACAGAAGATACGCAGTATTTT.

The V gene is TRBV5-1, the J gene TRBJ2-7; 8 nucleotides agree with TRBD2. V dropped 3 bases and J dropped 1; count of bases not matched to a gene: 6. Germline V gene lookup returns CDR1 SGHRS and CDR2 YFSETQ. The CDR3 is 15 residues long. CDR3 region: CASSWGSGTSYEQYF. The CDR3 DNA follows: TGCGCCAGCAGCTGGGGTAGCGGGACTTCCTACGAGCAGTACTTC.

This sequence joins TRBV6-4 and TRBJ2-7; 12 bases agree with TRBD2. The CDR3 covers 14 residues. Germline V gene lookup returns CDR1 MRHNA and CDR2 SNTAGT. With V trimmed by 6 bases and J by 6 bases, 6 bases remained unmatched. Here the CDR3 reads CASSPTSGRGEQYF. The CDR3 region has the DNA TGTGCCAGCAGCCCGACTAGCGGGAGAGGCGAGCAGTACTTC.

This clonotype showed up just a few times. This rearrangement joins TRBV9 to TRBJ2-4; 9 nucleotides align to TRBD1. CDR1 is SGDLS and CDR2 is YYNGEE in the germline V gene. The CDR3 spans 17 residues. V lost 4 bases, J lost 8 bases, and 16 bases stayed unmatched. Written as DNA, the CDR3 is TGTGCCAGCAGCCCGCGGGGGACAGGGAGCTTTGGTGACATTCAGTACTTC. Translation gives CASSPRGTGSFGDIQYF.

The genes are TRBV12-3 or TRBV12-4 and TRBJ1-5; TRBD1 is a possible D gene (6 bases). The V end lost 6 bases, the J end lost 11 bases, and 26 bases lay between the germline ends. The CDR3 sequence is 16 residues long. CDR3 sequence reads: CASSLHGTRGIEAQHF. As DNA, the CDR3 is TGTGCCAGCAGCCTCCACGGGACAAGGGGGATAGAAGCCCAGCATTTT.

This clonotype was recorded a few times. The V and J genes are TRBV20-1 and TRBJ2-1; D is ambiguous. Germline loops: CDR1 DFQATT, CDR2 SNEGSKA (reference sequence). With 5 bases removed from V and 4 bases from J, the gap between germline ends came to 12 bases. The CDR3 consists of 13 residues. In nucleotides, the CDR3 is TGCAGTGCTTTTCCGTCGATGTACAATGAGCAGTTCTTC. Residues: CSAFPSMYNEQFF.

The chain uses TRBV15 and TRBJ2-2; 7 bases are a match to TRBD1. Germline values: CDR1 LNHNV, CDR2 YYDKDF (reference sequence). Trimming at V came to 3 bases and at J to 1 base, leaving 8 bases not matched to a gene. The CDR3 loop spans 17 amino acids. Here the CDR3 DNA reads TGTGCCACCAGCAGGAACCCGACAGGGCGGAACACCGGGGAGCTGTTTTTT. The encoded protein is CATSRNPTGRNTGELFF. Variable domain in full (rest from reference TRBV15 and TRBJ2-2): DAMVIQNPRYQVTQFGKPVTLSCSQTLNHNVMYWYQQKSSQAPKLLFHYYDKDFNNEADTPDNFQSRRPNTSFCFLDIRSPGLGDTAMYLCATSRNPTGRNTGELFFGEGSRLTVL.

The chain recombines TRBV5-1 with TRBJ1-2, with D uncertain. There are 13 residues in the CDR3. Trimming stripped 3 bases from V and 6 bases from J, with 12 bases between. Germline V gene lookup returns CDR1 SGHRS and CDR2 YFSETQ. CDR3 residues: CASSSARGDGYTF. Here the CDR3 DNA reads TGCGCCAGCAGCTCGGCCCGCGGGGATGGCTACACCTTC.

V usage is TRBV28 and J usage is TRBJ2-5; the D gene is possibly TRBD2 (7 bases). Looked up from germline, CDR1 is MDHEN and CDR2 is SYDVKM. This CDR3 spans 16 amino acids. V was shortened by 8 bases and J by 2 bases, with 21 bases between the two germline ends. This CDR3 is CASHLGGASGQETQYF. The CDR3 DNA reads TGTGCCAGCCACCTTGGGGGGGCTAGCGGTCAAGAGACCCAGTACTTC.

This chain links TRBV7-2 with TRBJ1-5, with D unresolved. The V gene lost 1 base and the J gene lost 2 bases, with 9 bases spanning the gap. The CDR3 has 15 amino acids. Germline V gene lookup returns CDR1 SGHTA and CDR2 FQGNSA. For the CDR3, the DNA is TGTGCCAGCAGCTTAGAAGGGCTGGGCAATCAGCCCCAGCATTTT. It specifies CASSLEGLGNQPQHF.

The table lists this clonotype with a count of one. The rearrangement links TRBV6-1 to TRBJ2-3; possibly TRBD1 or TRBD2 for D (5 bases each). Germline V CDR1 and CDR2: MNHNS, SASEGT. V was pared by 7 bases and J by 6 bases, with 14 bases between. The CDR3 consists of 13 residues. CDR3 sequence: CASNNGDGDTQYF. As DNA, the CDR3 is TGTGCCAGCAATAATGGGGACGGGGATACGCAGTATTTT.

This clonotype was seen a few times. V gene TRBV7-9 combines with J gene TRBJ2-1; 7 nucleotides agree with TRBD1. The CDR3 totals 17 residues. Trimming took 4 bases from V and 4 from J; bases not matched to a gene: 13. The germline CDR1 and CDR2 sequences are SEHNR and FQNEAQ (reference sequence). CDR3 amino acids: CASSSRPQGVGYNEQFF. CDR3 in DNA: TGTGCCAGCAGCTCTAGGCCCCAGGGGGTCGGGTACAATGAGCAGTTCTTC.

This clonotype was seen a few times. The chain carries TRBV3-1 and TRBJ2-7; D remains unclear. V was shortened by 1 base and J by 12 bases, with 13 bases between the two germline ends. This CDR3 comprises 12 residues. CDR1 and CDR2 from the germline V gene are LGHDT and YNNKEL (reference sequence). CDR3 in amino acids: CASSQGPQEGYF. The CDR3 bases are TGTGCCAGCAGCCAAGGCCCACAAGAAGGGTACTTC.

This clonotype was seen only a few times. This chain connects TRBV12-3 or TRBV12-4 to TRBJ2-3, with D hard to call. The CDR3 consists of 13 residues. V was trimmed by 2 bases and J by 5 bases, leaving 8 bases between them. DNA of the CDR3: TGTGCCAGCAGTTTAACAGTTGGAGATACGCAGTATTTT. Its translation is CASSLTVGDTQYF.

V is TRBV24-1 and J is TRBJ2-7; D gene uncertain. V was trimmed by 3 bases and J by 7 bases, leaving 6 bases between them. Germline CDR1 reads KGHDR; CDR2 reads SFDVKD. CDR3 length equals 11 residues. Here the CDR3 reads CATSDRREQYF. CDR3 DNA: TGTGCCACCAGTGATAGGCGGGAGCAGTACTTC.

This clonotype showed up just a few times. V and J are TRBV7-9 and TRBJ2-1, with D perhaps matching TRBD2 (6 bases). The V end was cut by 5 bases, the J end by 7 bases, with 21 bases between. The CDR3 loop spans 16 amino acids. CDR1 and CDR2 (germline): SEHNR, FQNEAQ (reference sequence). DNA of the CDR3: TGTGCCAGCAGCCCAAACGTGCCCGGGAGTATAAATGAGCAGTTCTTC. Its translation is CASSPNVPGSINEQFF.

This clonotype was recorded at least ten times. The J gene is TRBJ2-7, the V gene TRBV4-3, with TRBD2 identical over 9 bases. The CDR3 runs to 15 residues. The germline gives CDR1 LGHNA, CDR2 YSLEER. The trim removed 4 bases at V and 1 base at J, leaving 5 bases unmatched. Written as DNA, the CDR3 is TGCGCCAGCAGCCTCGCGGCGGGAGGGTCCTACGAGCAGTACTTC. Translating gives CASSLAAGGSYEQYF.

In DNA form, the CDR3 reads TGTGCCAGCAGTTGGGGACAGGGGGGCCAAGAGACCCAGTACTTC. Translated: CASSWGQGGQETQYF. J is TRBJ2-5 and V is TRBV6-5; 11 positions agree with TRBD1. This CDR3 region has 15 residues. Germline V gene lookup returns CDR1 MNHEY and CDR2 SVGAGI. J lost 1 base, V lost 4 bases, and 2 bases had no gene match.

The gene calls are TRBV12-3 or TRBV12-4 and TRBJ2-1; unclear D gene. The CDR3 runs to 13 residues. Trimming removed 3 bases from V and 6 bases from J, with 9 bases in between. The CDR3 sequence: CASSFAIPNEQFF. CDR3 sequence (DNA): TGTGCCAGCAGTTTTGCCATCCCCAATGAGCAGTTCTTC.

The sample holds a few counts of this clonotype. The V call is TRBV7-2, the J call TRBJ2-5; 11 bases line up with TRBD2. The ends lost 3 bases at V and 1 base at J; junction bases unmatched: 4. CDR1 and CDR2 from the germline V gene are SGHTA and FQGNSA. The CDR3 length is 16 residues. The CDR3 loop reads CASSFAGTSGQETQYF. For the CDR3, the DNA is TGTGCCAGCAGCTTCGCCGGGACTAGCGGCCAAGAGACCCAGTACTTC.

This chain uses TRBV27 with TRBJ1-2; D gene unclear. This CDR3 has 13 amino acids. Germline V gene data show CDR1 as MNHEY and CDR2 as SMNVEV (reference sequence). V lost 5 bases and J lost 4, with 11 bases in between. CDR3 in amino acids: CASSLRGAYGYTF. As DNA, the CDR3 is TGTGCCAGCAGTCTCCGCGGAGCCTATGGCTACACCTTC.

The V gene is TRBV5-1, the J gene TRBJ2-3; 8 bases align to TRBD2. The junction had 6 bases not matched to a gene; V was cut back by 0 bases and J by 3 bases. Germline V lookup: CDR1 SGHRS, CDR2 YFSETQ. This CDR3 contains 16 residues. Written as DNA, the CDR3 is TGCGCCAGCAGCTTGGCGGGGACTAGTCGGACAGATACGCAGTATTTT. It encodes CASSLAGTSRTDTQYF.

V usage is TRBV14 and J usage is TRBJ2-2; perhaps TRBD1 as D (6 bases). This CDR3 has 15 amino acids. The germline V gene encodes CDR1 SGHDN and CDR2 FVKESK. Trimming removed 4 bases at V and 7 bases at J, with 16 bases between. The CDR3 coding sequence is TGTGCCAGCAGCCCAAGGGGGAAGGTTATCGGGGAGCTGTTTTTT. Protein: CASSPRGKVIGELFF.

This clonotype has more than one count but fewer than ten. The chain joins TRBV6-1 to TRBJ2-1; 10 bases are a match to TRBD1. With 6 bases clipped from V and 7 bases from J, the junction kept 6 bases outside the gene matches. The CDR3 is 14 residues long. Germline V gene lookup returns CDR1 MNHNS and CDR2 SASEGT. As DNA, the CDR3 is TGTGCCAGCAGAGCTAGACAGGGGGCAAATGAGCAGTTCTTC. Amino acids: CASRARQGANEQFF.